This T cell receptor beta chain is from a study of cytotoxic CD8 clonotypes in ibrutinib-treated CLL. Study background: Results showed roughly 25 partial and 2 complete responses; following median roughly 66 months, 14 remained remitted, about twelve advanced. Whole-study findings and limits: Rare overall, public clonotypes shrank or held steady under therapy.

About this clone itself: The target antigen is unknown.

The germline V gene encodes CDR1 SNHLY and CDR2 FYNNEI. V shed 6 bases and J shed 6 bases, with 15 bases lying between them. The CDR3 covers 14 residues. The intended depth for sequencing was 1 in 200,000 to 1 in 1 million T cells. Sequencing was performed with immunoSEQ multiplex PCR; in TCRdb, only in-frame clones are kept and a portion is missing. The profile shows 15,000 or so clones, approximately 60% of them singletons. The rearrangement links TRBV2 to TRBJ2-4; perhaps TRBD1 as D (5 bases). The origin of this receptor is a human donor with chronic lymphocytic leukemia. Sequencing used PBMCs, obtained before ibrutinib treatment. The CDR3 protein is CASRSLEQGNIQYF. The CDR3 DNA follows: TGTGCCAGCAGATCCCTAGAGCAGGGAAACATTCAGTACTTC.